This TCR beta chain originates from a study of prognosis after radiotherapy for stage I lung cancer. In the study overall: 10 to 15 men and more than five women, aged roughly 53 to 95 and with a median age of roughly 74 years, made up the patients.

Two-round multiplex PCR on genomic DNA was the method by which TCR beta CDR3 was amplified. First-round PCR amplification was performed with primers specific to each TRBV and TRBJ gene. TCRdb analysed the multiplex PCR reads with MiXCR anew, one entry per CDR3 protein. The sample consists of about 15,000 distinct CDR3 sequences, around 29% of them appearing once. Overall study results and limits: Nobody established whether the expanded TCR clones were specific to the tumor.

Germline lookup yields CDR1 MNHNS and CDR2 SASEGT. CDR3 length: 16 residues. Trimming shortened V by 2 bases and J by 4 bases, and 16 bases separated the two germline ends. This clonotype is medium-sized within its sample. The antigen remains undetermined. This rearrangement joins TRBV6-1 to TRBJ2-3; possible D gene TRBD1, 6 bases. The sequence came from a donor at least 50 years old with non-small cell lung cancer. The sample consisted of PBMCs, taken before or after stereotactic body radiation therapy (not recorded which). CDR3 sequence (DNA): TGTGCCAGCAGTGAACTACAGGGACAAGGCGCAGATACGCAGTATTTT. Translating it yields CASSELQGQGADTQYF.